This passage covers 12 T cell receptor beta chains from one sample sequenced in a study of T cell clonality in common variable immunodeficiency. The table came from immunoSEQ multiplex PCR; TCRdb's copy has only in-frame clones and leaves some out. The sample offers 50,000 to 65,000 clones and no singletons, the top ten holding about 0.8%. The sequenced material came from peripheral blood mononuclear cells. The source of these receptors is a person aged 18 to 75 in good health.

This clone was seen repeatedly, ten times or more. The CDR3 extends 3 residues past the end of the read, so its final part is completed from the germline J gene. V and J are TRBV28 and TRBJ2-1, with 10 bases aligning to TRBD1. Germline V gene sequence: CDR1 MDHEN, CDR2 SYDVKM. V lost 4 bases and J lost 2; bases outside the gene matches: 8. CDR3 length: 17 residues. This CDR3 is CASSSTTGGFPYNEQFF. Incomplete CDR3 DNA: TGTGCCAGCAGTTCCACGACAGGGGGCTTCCCCTACAATGAG.

This clone has ten or more counts. Coverage ceases 3 residues before the CDR3 finishes, and the germline J gene fills in the end. The rearrangement joins TRBV5-1 to TRBJ1-1; 8 bases match TRBD1. In germline, CDR1 is SGHRS, CDR2 YFSETQ. The V and J ends lost 4 bases and 0 bases, in that order; junction bases with no gene match: 8. CDR3 length: 16 amino acids. The CDR3 here is CASSRGQGPMNTEAFF. Partial CDR3 DNA: TGCGCCAGCAGCCGCGGACAGGGTCCAATGAACACTGAA.

This clone was counted at least ten times. From the germline J gene comes the end of the CDR3, since the read stops 3 residues before it. This chain connects TRBV7-2 to TRBJ1-6; no firm D call. The CDR3 totals 14 residues. Germline CDR1 is SGHTA and CDR2 is FQGNSA. Trimming pared 1 base from V and 5 bases from J, leaving 6 bases between. CDR3 in amino acids: CASSLETDNSPLHF. The part of the CDR3 DNA that was read is TGTGCCAGCAGCTTAGAAACAGATAATTCACCC.

This clone occurred many times. This chain's CDR3 is CASSLTGLSTDTQYF. The part of the CDR3 DNA that was read is TGTGCCAGCAGTCTAACAGGCCTTAGCACAGATACG. V usage is TRBV5-4 and J usage is TRBJ2-3, with D perhaps TRBD1 (5 bases). The missing CDR3 end, 3 residues past where the read stops, is filled in from the germline J gene. Germline CDR1 is SGHNT and CDR2 is YYREEE (reference sequence). V lost 5 bases, J lost 0 bases, and 13 bases lay in between. This CDR3 contains 15 residues. Full variable domain (rest looked up from reference TRBV5-4 and TRBJ2-3): ETGVTQSPTHLIKTRGQQVTLRCSSQSGHNTVSWYQQALGQGPQFIFQYYREEENGRGNFPPRFSGLQFPNYSSELNVNALELDDSALYLCASSLTGLSTDTQYFGPGTRLTVL.

There are many counts of this clone. Coverage ceases 3 residues before the CDR3 finishes, and the germline J gene fills in the end. This chain connects TRBV7-3 to TRBJ2-3, with D perhaps TRBD2 (5 bases). CDR1 is SGHTA and CDR2 is FQGTGA in the germline V gene. This CDR3 has 13 amino acids. V was cut by 4 bases and J by 6 bases, with 11 bases left in between. The sequenced CDR3 bases are TGTGCCAGCAGCTCCTACGTAGCGGATACG. Its protein is CASSSYVADT. The CDR3 in full is CASSSYVADTQYF.

There are many counts of this clone. The read ends 3 residues early relative to the CDR3; the germline J gene fills the gap. The chain carries TRBV28 and TRBJ1-2; D unresolved. This CDR3 is 13 amino acids long. CDR1 MDHEN and CDR2 SYDVKM come from the germline V gene. V lost 0 bases and J lost 7, with 9 bases in between. The CDR3 region is CASSLWLASGYTF. Incomplete CDR3 DNA: TGTGCCAGCAGTTTATGGCTGGCAAGTGGC.

This clone was detected ten times or more. The read terminates 3 residues ahead of where the CDR3 ends, so the germline J gene completes it. This sequence joins TRBV5-1 and TRBJ2-1; D is possibly TRBD1 (6 bases). This CDR3 has 14 residues. CDR1 and CDR2 (germline): SGHRS, YFSETQ. V shed 0 bases and J shed 5 bases, with 9 bases lying between them. CDR3 DNA, as far as it was read: TGCGCCAGCAGCTTGGGGGGGCCGCACAATGAG. Translating gives CASSLGGPHNE. The whole CDR3 region reads CASSLGGPHNEQFF.

This clone was seen ten or more times. Read coverage stops 3 residues before the CDR3 terminus; the germline J gene supplies the remainder. The chain couples TRBV7-9 to TRBJ2-1; tentative D call: TRBD1 (6 bases). Trimming left V 7 bases short and J 3 bases short, with 16 bases between. The CDR3 loop spans 15 amino acids. Looked up from germline, CDR1 is SEHNR and CDR2 is FQNEAQ (reference sequence). The CDR3: CASNKGGSNYNEQFF. CDR3 DNA (partial): TGTGCCAGCAACAAAGGGGGAAGCAACTACAATGAG.

This clone showed up many times. The CDR3 end lies 3 residues beyond the end of the read and is filled in from the germline J gene. The chain combines TRBV5-1 with TRBJ2-3; TRBD2 matches 11 bases. The CDR3 runs to 14 residues. The V gene end was trimmed by 0 bases and the J gene end by 6 bases; junction bases not matched to a gene: 0. In germline, CDR1 is SGHRS, CDR2 YFSETQ. The covered CDR3 bases are TGCGCCAGCAGCTTGGGACTAGCGGGGGATACG. Encoded protein: CASSLGLAGDT. The CDR3 in its entirety is CASSLGLAGDTQYF.

This clone was found many times. The CDR3 end falls 3 residues outside the read, so it is completed with the germline J gene. The chain has TRBV18 and TRBJ1-2, with D maybe TRBD1 (5 bases). This CDR3 is 15 amino acids long. Trimming cost V 3 bases and J 3 bases, with 14 bases left between them. Germline V lookup: CDR1 KGHSH, CDR2 LQKENI. CDR3 sequence: CASSPFGREDYGYTF. The sequenced CDR3 bases are TGTGCCAGCTCACCCTTTGGCAGGGAGGACTATGGC.

Many counts were recorded for this clone. Read coverage stops 3 residues before the CDR3 terminus; the germline J gene supplies the remainder. The chain has TRBV5-1 and TRBJ1-6; TRBD1 is a possible D gene (5 bases). Trimming took off 4 bases at V and 10 bases at J, with 15 bases between the two ends. In germline, CDR1 is SGHRS, CDR2 YFSETQ. The CDR3 has 14 amino acids. CDR3 amino acids: CASSPMQGSSPLHF. The covered CDR3 bases are TGCGCCAGCAGCCCCATGCAGGGAAGCTCACCC.

This clone was counted at least ten times. The read terminates 3 residues before the CDR3 end, so the remaining end is supplied by the germline J gene. The J gene is TRBJ1-1, the V gene TRBV6-4; possible D gene TRBD1, 6 bases. This CDR3 is 18 amino acids long. Germline values: CDR1 MRHNA, CDR2 SNTAGT. The V gene lost 2 bases and the J gene lost 0 bases, with 19 bases spanning the gap. CDR3 in amino acids: CASSDTLGQPPMNTEAFF. The sequenced part of the CDR3 DNA is TGTGCCAGCAGTGACACACTAGGACAGCCACCAATGAACACTGAA.